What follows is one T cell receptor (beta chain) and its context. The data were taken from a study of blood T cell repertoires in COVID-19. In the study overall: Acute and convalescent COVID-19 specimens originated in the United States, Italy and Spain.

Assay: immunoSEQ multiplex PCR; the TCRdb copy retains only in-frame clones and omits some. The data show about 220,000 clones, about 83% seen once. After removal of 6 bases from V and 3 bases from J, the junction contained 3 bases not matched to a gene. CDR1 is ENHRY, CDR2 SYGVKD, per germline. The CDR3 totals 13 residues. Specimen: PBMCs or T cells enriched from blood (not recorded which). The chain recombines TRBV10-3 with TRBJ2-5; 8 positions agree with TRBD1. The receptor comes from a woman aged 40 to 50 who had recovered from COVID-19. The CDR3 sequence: CAIRSDREETQYF. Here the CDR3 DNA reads TGTGCCATCAGATCGGACAGGGAAGAGACCCAGTACTTC.